One and the same sample provided the 18 T cell receptor beta chains below, sequenced in a study of pediatric ulcerative colitis. Produced via immunoSEQ multiplex PCR; TCRdb's table is partial and in-frame only. This table holds about 32,000 clones, roughly four fifths found once. Sequencing was performed on blood. These receptors were obtained from a boy younger than 18 with severe ulcerative colitis.

This clone was detected once. V usage is TRBV19 and J usage is TRBJ1-2, with TRBD1 identical over 10 bases. This CDR3 has 14 residues. With V trimmed by 3 bases and J by 4 bases, 2 bases remained unmatched. Germline V lookup: CDR1 LNHDA, CDR2 SQIVND (reference sequence). The DNA for the CDR3 is TGTGCCAGTAGTATGTGGACAGGGGGCTATGGCTACACCTTC. Its translation is CASSMWTGGYGYTF.

There are a few counts of this clone. The genes are TRBV4-1 and TRBJ1-1; no reliable D call. Trimming cost V 1 base and J 0 bases, with 15 bases left between them. Looked up from germline, CDR1 is MGHRA and CDR2 is YSYEKL. CDR3 length: 17 amino acids. The CDR3 DNA reads TGCGCCAGCAGCCAAGTAAATCGGATTGGTTTGAACACTGAAGCTTTCTTT. Translation gives CASSQVNRIGLNTEAFF.

This clone was detected once. The chain employs TRBV6-5 and TRBJ1-2, with 9 bases aligning to TRBD1. Losses at the gene ends were 4 bases for V and 8 bases for J; bases not matched to a gene: 5. In germline, CDR1 is MNHEY, CDR2 SVGAGI. This CDR3 is built from 13 residues. The CDR3 DNA reads as TGTGCCAGCAGTTCCCCCGGGACAGGGGGCTACACCTTC. As protein: CASSSPGTGGYTF.

V and J are TRBV30 and TRBJ2-7; tentatively, D is TRBD2 (7 bases). CDR1 is GTSNPN and CDR2 is SVGIG in the germline V gene (reference sequence). V dropped 2 bases and J dropped 3 bases, with 14 bases sitting between them. This CDR3 comprises 14 residues. CDR3 residues: CAWSLGGRSYEQYF. The CDR3 DNA is TGTGCCTGGAGTCTGGGGGGGCGAAGCTACGAGCAGTACTTC.

This chain connects TRBV10-3 to TRBJ1-5; D is unclear. CDR3 size: 15 residues. Germline loops: CDR1 ENHRY, CDR2 SYGVKD. The V end was cut by 3 bases, the J end by 0 bases, with 9 bases between. CDR3 sequence: CAISEGRNSNQPQHF. The CDR3 DNA is TGTGCCATCAGTGAAGGGCGGAATAGCAATCAGCCCCAGCATTTT.

The rearrangement joins TRBV2 to TRBJ1-3; 7 bases are a match to TRBD1. The CDR3 extends over 14 amino acids. The germline V gene encodes CDR1 SNHLY and CDR2 FYNNEI. V gave up 8 bases and J gave up 2 bases; unmatched junction bases: 6. CDR3 amino acids: CASSIDRAGNTIYF. DNA of the CDR3: TGTGCCAGCTCTATCGACAGGGCTGGAAACACCATATATTTT.

This sequence joins TRBV5-1 and TRBJ2-1; D perhaps matches TRBD1 (6 bases). The CDR3 contains 15 residues. The germline V gene encodes CDR1 SGHRS and CDR2 YFSETQ. The germline V and J ends were trimmed by 3 bases and 3 bases, with 13 bases remaining between them. CDR3: CASSWTVEDYNEQFF. The CDR3, as DNA: TGCGCCAGCAGCTGGACAGTTGAAGACTACAATGAGCAGTTCTTC.

The V gene is TRBV2, the J gene TRBJ1-2; D uncertain. The V gene's germline CDR1 is SNHLY and CDR2 FYNNEI. The V end lost 2 bases, the J end lost 3 bases, and 10 bases lay between the germline ends. The CDR3 is 14 amino acids. The CDR3 sequence is CASSELTGDYGYTF. The CDR3, as DNA: TGTGCCAGCAGTGAACTTACGGGCGACTATGGCTACACCTTC.

This rearrangement joins TRBV6-5 to TRBJ1-1; D remains unclear. The germline gives CDR1 MNHEY, CDR2 SVGAGI. The CDR3 consists of 11 residues. V was shortened by 9 bases and J by 5 bases, with 10 bases between the two germline ends. The CDR3 coding sequence is TGTGCCAGTTCTTATGGGACTGAAGCTTTCTTT. Translated: CASSYGTEAFF.

Of note for this clone: The CDR3 does not close with the conserved phenylalanine or tryptophan, likely indicating a read error. The DNA is omitted, as the CDR3 cannot be located on it reliably, and the CDR3 follows TCRdb's listing. V gene TRBV9 combines with J gene TRBJ1-2; TRBD1, the D gene given by the table, was not confirmed from the DNA. Germline V gene lookup returns CDR1 SGDLS and CDR2 YYNGEE. The CDR3 spans 14 residues, counting both ends. The CDR3 sequence is CASSFTGTGDLHTL.

The J gene is TRBJ2-2, the V gene TRBV6-5; weak D call: TRBD1 (5 bases). The CDR3 extends over 16 amino acids. Germline values: CDR1 MNHEY, CDR2 SVGAGI. Trimming left V 0 bases short and J 4 bases short, with 12 bases between. CDR3 coding DNA: TGTGCCAGCAGTTACTCGATACAGGATCCCACCGGGGAGCTGTTTTTT. Translation gives CASSYSIQDPTGELFF.

V and J are TRBV6-5 and TRBJ2-1; 7 bases line up with TRBD2. V was pared by 6 bases and J by 0 bases, with 5 bases of the junction left unmatched. The V gene's germline CDR1 is MNHEY and CDR2 SVGAGI. This CDR3 has 15 amino acids. CDR3 bases: TGTGCCAGCAGGCGCGGGGGTAGCTCCTACAATGAGCAGTTCTTC. It yields the protein CASRRGGSSYNEQFF.

DNA for the CDR3: TGTGCCAGCAGTCAGGCGGAGGGCTCCTACGAGCAGTACTTC. Its translation: CASSQAEGSYEQYF. V gene TRBV6-4 combines with J gene TRBJ2-7; tentatively, D is TRBD2 (6 bases). Germline CDR1 MRHNA, CDR2 SNTAGT. Deletions cut 5 bases from V and 0 bases from J, with 11 bases between. There are 14 residues in the CDR3.

J is TRBJ1-2 and V is TRBV27, with 8 nucleotides matching TRBD1. Germline V gene lookup returns CDR1 MNHEY and CDR2 SMNVEV (reference sequence). Trimming at V came to 5 bases and at J to 8 bases, leaving 4 bases not matched to a gene. The CDR3 has 12 residues. In DNA form, the CDR3 reads TGTGCCAGCAGTAGCAGGGGGCTCGGCTACACCTTC. This gives the protein CASSSRGLGYTF.

V gene TRBV5-6 combines with J gene TRBJ2-1; perhaps D is TRBD1 or TRBD2 (6 bases each). Germline loops: CDR1 SGHDT, CDR2 YYEEEE. The V gene lost 1 base and the J gene lost 1 base, with 9 bases spanning the gap. This CDR3 is built from 15 residues. CDR3 loop: CASSLRGVSYNEQFF. DNA of the CDR3: TGTGCCAGCAGCTTGAGGGGGGTATCCTACAATGAGCAGTTCTTC.

The CDR3 nucleotides are TGCGCCAGCAGCCAAGTTGAGAACACTGAAGCTTTCTTT. Its protein product is CASSQVENTEAFF. V and J are TRBV4-1 and TRBJ1-1; D remains ambiguous. V was pared by 1 base and J by 1 base, with 4 bases between. The CDR3 extends over 13 amino acids. From germline, CDR1 is MGHRA and CDR2 YSYEKL.

There are a few counts of this clone. This chain connects TRBV6-6 to TRBJ1-2, with a weak D call TRBD1 (5 bases). V was shortened by 5 bases and J by 1 base, with 11 bases between the two germline ends. This CDR3 comprises 14 residues. CDR1 MNHNY and CDR2 SVGAGI come from the germline V gene (reference sequence). CDR3 sequence reads: CASSRTPVNYGYTF. DNA of the CDR3: TGTGCCAGCAGTCGGACACCTGTTAACTATGGCTACACCTTC.

V gene TRBV5-4 combines with J gene TRBJ1-1; no reliable D call. Between the trimmed V and J ends, which lost 2 bases and 5 bases, there was a span of 10 bases. Germline V gene sequence: CDR1 SGHNT, CDR2 YYREEE (reference sequence). The CDR3 is 13 amino acids. CDR3 sequence reads: CASSLDTRTEAFF. The CDR3 DNA reads as TGTGCCAGCAGCTTAGACACCCGAACTGAAGCTTTCTTT.